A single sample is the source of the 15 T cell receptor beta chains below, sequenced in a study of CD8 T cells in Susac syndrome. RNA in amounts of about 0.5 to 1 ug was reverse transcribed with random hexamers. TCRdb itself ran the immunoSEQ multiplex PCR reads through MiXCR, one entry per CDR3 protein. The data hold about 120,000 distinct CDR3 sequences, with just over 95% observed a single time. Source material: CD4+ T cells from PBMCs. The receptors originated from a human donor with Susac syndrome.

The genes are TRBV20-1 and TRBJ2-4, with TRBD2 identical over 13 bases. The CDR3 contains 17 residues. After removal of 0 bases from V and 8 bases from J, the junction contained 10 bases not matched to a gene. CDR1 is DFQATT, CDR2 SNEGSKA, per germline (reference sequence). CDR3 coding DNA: TGCAGTGCTAGAGATCCTGTACTAGCGGGAGGGGCGCACATTCAGTACTTC. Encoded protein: CSARDPVLAGGAHIQYF.

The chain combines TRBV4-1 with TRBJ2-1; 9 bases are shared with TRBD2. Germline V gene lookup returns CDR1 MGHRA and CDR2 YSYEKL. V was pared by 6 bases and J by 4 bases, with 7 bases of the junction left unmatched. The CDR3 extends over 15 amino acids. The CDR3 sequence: CASRPLAGIYNEQFF. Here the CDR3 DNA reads TGCGCCAGCAGGCCTCTAGCGGGGATTTACAATGAGCAGTTCTTC.

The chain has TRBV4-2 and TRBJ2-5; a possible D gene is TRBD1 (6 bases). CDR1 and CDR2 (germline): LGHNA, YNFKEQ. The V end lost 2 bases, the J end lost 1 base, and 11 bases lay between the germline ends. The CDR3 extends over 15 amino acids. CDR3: CASSQTPTGQETQYF. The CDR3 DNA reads TGTGCCAGCAGCCAAACCCCGACAGGCCAAGAGACCCAGTACTTC.

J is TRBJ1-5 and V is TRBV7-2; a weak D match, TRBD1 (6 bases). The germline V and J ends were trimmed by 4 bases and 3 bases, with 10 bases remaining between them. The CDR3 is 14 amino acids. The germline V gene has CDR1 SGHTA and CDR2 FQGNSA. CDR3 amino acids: CASSSQGPNQPQHF. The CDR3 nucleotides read TGTGCCAGCAGCTCCCAGGGGCCCAATCAGCCCCAGCATTTT. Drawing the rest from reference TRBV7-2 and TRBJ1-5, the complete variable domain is GAGVSQSPSNKVTEKGKDVELRCDPISGHTALYWYRQSLGQGLEFLIYFQGNSAPDKSGLPSDRFSAERTGGSVSTLTIQRTQQEDSAVYLCASSSQGPNQPQHFGDGTRLSIL.

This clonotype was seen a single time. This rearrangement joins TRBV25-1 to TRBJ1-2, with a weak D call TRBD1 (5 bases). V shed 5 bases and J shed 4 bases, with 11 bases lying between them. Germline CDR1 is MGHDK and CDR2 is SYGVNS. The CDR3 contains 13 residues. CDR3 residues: CASSFGGSYGYTF. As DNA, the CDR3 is TGTGCCAGCAGTTTTGGGGGATCCTATGGCTACACCTTC.

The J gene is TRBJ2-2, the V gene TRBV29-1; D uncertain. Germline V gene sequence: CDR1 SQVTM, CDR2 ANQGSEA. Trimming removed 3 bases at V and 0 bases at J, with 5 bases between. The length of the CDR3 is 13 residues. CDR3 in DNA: TGCAGCGTTGAGCACTCGAACACCGGGGAGCTGTTTTTT. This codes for CSVEHSNTGELFF.

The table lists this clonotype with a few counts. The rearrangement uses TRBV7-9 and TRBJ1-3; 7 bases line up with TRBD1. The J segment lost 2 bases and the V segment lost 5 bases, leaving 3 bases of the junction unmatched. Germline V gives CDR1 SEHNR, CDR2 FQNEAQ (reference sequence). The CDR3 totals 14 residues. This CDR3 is CASSRGTAGNTIYF. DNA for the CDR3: TGTGCCAGCAGCCGCGGGACAGCTGGAAACACCATATATTTT. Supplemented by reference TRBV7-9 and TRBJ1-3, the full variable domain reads DTGVSQNPRHKITKRGQNVTFRCDPISEHNRLYWYRQTLGQGPEFLTYFQNEAQLEKSRLLSDRFSAERPKGSFSTLEIQRTEQGDSAMYLCASSRGTAGNTIYFGEGSWLTVV.

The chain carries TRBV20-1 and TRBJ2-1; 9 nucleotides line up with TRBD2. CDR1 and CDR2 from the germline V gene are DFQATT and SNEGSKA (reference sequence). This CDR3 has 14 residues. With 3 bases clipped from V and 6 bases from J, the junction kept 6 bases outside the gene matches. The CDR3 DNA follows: TGCAGTGCTAGCTGGGCGGGAGGGCTCAATGAGCAGTTCTTC. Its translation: CSASWAGGLNEQFF.

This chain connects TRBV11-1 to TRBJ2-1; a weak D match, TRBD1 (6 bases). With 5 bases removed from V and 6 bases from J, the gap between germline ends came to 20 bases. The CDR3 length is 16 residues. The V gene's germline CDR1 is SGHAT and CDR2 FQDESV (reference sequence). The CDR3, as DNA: TGTGCCAGCAGCCGCCTTGGGGGCCCGGACCGCAATGAGCAGTTCTTC. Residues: CASSRLGGPDRNEQFF.

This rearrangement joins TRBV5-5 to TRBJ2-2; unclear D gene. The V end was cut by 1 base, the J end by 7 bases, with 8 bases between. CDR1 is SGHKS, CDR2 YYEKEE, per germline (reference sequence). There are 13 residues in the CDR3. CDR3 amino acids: CASSLLGIGELFF. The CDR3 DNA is TGTGCCAGCAGCTTGTTGGGAATCGGGGAGCTGTTTTTT.

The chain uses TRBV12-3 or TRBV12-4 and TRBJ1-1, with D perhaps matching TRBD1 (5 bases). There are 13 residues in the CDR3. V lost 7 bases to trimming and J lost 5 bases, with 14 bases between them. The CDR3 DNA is TGTGCCAGCACCCTTCGGGGGAGGACTGAAGCTTTCTTT. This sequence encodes CASTLRGRTEAFF.

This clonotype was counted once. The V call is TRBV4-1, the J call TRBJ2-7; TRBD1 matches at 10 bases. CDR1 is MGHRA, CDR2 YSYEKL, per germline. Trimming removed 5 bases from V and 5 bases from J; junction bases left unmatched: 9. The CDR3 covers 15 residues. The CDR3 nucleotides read TGCGCCAGCAGCAGACTTCCGGGACAGGGGAACGAGCAGTACTTC. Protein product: CASSRLPGQGNEQYF.

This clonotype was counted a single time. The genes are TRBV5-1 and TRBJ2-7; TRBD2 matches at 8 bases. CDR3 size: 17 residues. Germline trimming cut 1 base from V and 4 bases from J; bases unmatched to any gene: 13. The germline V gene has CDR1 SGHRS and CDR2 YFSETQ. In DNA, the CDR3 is TGCGCCAGCAGCTTGTCACCCCGTAGCGGGGAGGGGTACGAGCAGTACTTC. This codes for CASSLSPRSGEGYEQYF.

The CDR3 protein is CSVEDTKPGQGYEQYF. The CDR3 DNA reads TGCAGCGTTGAAGACACTAAACCGGGACAGGGCTACGAGCAGTACTTC. The V and J genes are TRBV29-1 and TRBJ2-7; TRBD1 matches 9 bases. The V gene's germline CDR1 is SQVTM and CDR2 ANQGSEA. The junction had 9 bases not matched to a gene; V was cut back by 0 bases and J by 3 bases. The CDR3 contains 16 residues.

CDR3 coding DNA: TGTGCCACCAGCAGAGATCCCTCGAGCTACAATGAGCAGTTCTTC. It specifies CATSRDPSSYNEQFF. The chain employs TRBV15 and TRBJ2-1; D is unclear. Germline loops: CDR1 LNHNV, CDR2 YYDKDF (reference sequence). The CDR3 covers 15 residues. The V end was cut by 0 bases, the J end by 3 bases, with 9 bases between.